These T cell receptor beta chains were read from a single sample in a study of beta chain features in type 1 diabetes. Only in-frame clones appear in the TCRdb table, and some are missing; sequencing was by immunoSEQ multiplex PCR. The sample holds 620,000 or so clones, around 16% seen once. Sequenced input: naive CD4+ T cells from blood. These receptors originate from a man younger than 30 in good health. Each CDR3 is given with its conserved first and last residue. D genes are given only for firm matches. A clone size is listed for some rows: how often the clone was seen (once, few, many), or a class if it is expanded.

>TRBV27|TRBJ2-1|.|.
CASSPTRDLRMGNEQFF
TGTGCCAGCAGTCCGACCCGGGACCTGAGAATGGGCAATGAGCAGTTCTTC
>TRBV28|TRBJ1-2|few|TRBD1
CASRHTGDRGYGYTF
TGTGCCAGCAGACACACAGGGGACCGAGGTTATGGCTACACCTTC
>TRBV7-2|TRBJ2-5|few|.
CASSLHREKTQYF
TGTGCCAGCAGCTTACATAGAGAAAAGACCCAGTACTTC
>TRBV16|TRBJ1-5|.|.
CASSQSLMIGNQPQHF
TGTGCCAGCAGCCAATCTTTGATGATTGGCAATCAGCCCCAGCATTTT
>TRBV7-9|TRBJ1-2|few|TRBD1
CASSFTGGAFNGYTF
TGTGCCAGCAGCTTTACAGGGGGCGCCTTTAATGGCTACACCTTC
>TRBV9|TRBJ1-2|.|.
CASSPGHRDFGYTF
TGTGCCAGCAGCCCGGGACACCGAGATTTTGGCTACACCTTC
>TRBV6-5|TRBJ1-1|few|.
CASLPRLTNTEAFF
TGTGCCAGCCTCCCGCGTTTGACTAACACTGAAGCTTTCTTT
>TRBV7-8|TRBJ2-6|.|TRBD1
CASSRKRDRPNSGANVLTF
TGTGCCAGCAGCCGAAAAAGGGACAGGCCAAACTCTGGGGCCAACGTCCTGACTTTC
>TRBV4-1|TRBJ2-5|few|TRBD2
CASSLAGGPVILETQYF
TGCGCCAGCAGCCTAGCGGGAGGGCCCGTCATATTAGAGACCCAGTACTTC
>TRBV6-1|TRBJ1-4|few|.
CASSEAGIREKLFF
TGTGCCAGCAGTGAAGCGGGAATTAGGGAAAAACTGTTTTTT